Listed here are 17 T cell receptor beta chains from one sample, sequenced in a study of T-cell memory formation after mild COVID-19. TCRdb re-analysed the 5' RACE reads in MiXCR, keeping a single row per CDR3 protein. The sample contains a few hundred thousand distinct CDR3 sequences, roughly a fifth of which appear only once. The sequencing input was PBMCs or a T cell subset sorted from them (not recorded which). The receptors derive from a man aged 18 to 30 who had mild COVID-19 (a few samples of this study predate the infection). Cell type and time point are not known.

This clonotype came up many times. For the CDR3, the DNA is TGCGCCAGCAGCCCGGACAGGGGGAGCGGGGAGCTGTTTTTT. Translation gives CASSPDRGSGELFF. The chain has TRBV4-3 and TRBJ2-2, with 10 positions matching TRBD1. Germline loops: CDR1 LGHNA, CDR2 YSLEER. The CDR3 is 14 amino acids. V gave up 4 bases and J gave up 7 bases; unmatched junction bases: 3.

This clonotype was seen only a few times. This sequence joins TRBV4-3 and TRBJ2-2; 8 positions match TRBD1. The CDR3 loop spans 16 amino acids. The germline V gene has CDR1 LGHNA and CDR2 YSLEER. After removal of 4 bases from V and 3 bases from J, the junction contained 7 bases not matched to a gene. CDR3 sequence (DNA): TGCGCCAGCAGCCTAATGTCAGGGGGCTACACCGGGGAGCTGTTTTTT. Amino acid sequence: CASSLMSGGYTGELFF.

The J gene is TRBJ1-6, the V gene TRBV7-2; the D is unclear. The germline V and J ends were trimmed by 5 bases and 10 bases, with 12 bases remaining between them. The CDR3 is made up of 13 amino acids. Germline V gene data show CDR1 as SGHTA and CDR2 as FQGNSA. CDR3 coding DNA: TGTGCCAGCAGCCCCCGACTTGTGTCACCCCTCCACTTT. Translating it yields CASSPRLVSPLHF.

This clonotype was found many times. This chain connects TRBV5-1 to TRBJ2-5; tentatively, D is TRBD1 (6 bases). V was pared by 7 bases and J by 5 bases, with 24 bases between. Germline loops: CDR1 SGHRS, CDR2 YFSETQ. CDR3 length: 16 amino acids. CDR3 sequence reads: CASSSRASGAGETQYF. The CDR3 region has the DNA TGCGCCAGCTCCTCAAGGGCCTCAGGGGCTGGTGAGACCCAGTACTTC.

This clonotype was detected a few times. The chain recombines TRBV6-5 with TRBJ2-7; 8 bases are shared with TRBD2. Germline V gene data show CDR1 as MNHEY and CDR2 as SVGAGI. The CDR3 loop spans 14 amino acids. The J segment lost 2 bases and the V segment lost 2 bases, leaving 2 bases of the junction unmatched. The CDR3 spells CASSYGTSAYEQYF. CDR3 sequence (DNA): TGTGCCAGCAGTTACGGGACTAGTGCCTACGAGCAGTACTTC.

This clonotype was recorded at least ten times. The chain is built from TRBV4-1 and TRBJ2-1, with no clear D. Trimming removed 2 bases at V and 4 bases at J, with 18 bases between. The CDR3 is 17 residues long. The V gene's germline CDR1 is MGHRA and CDR2 YSYEKL. The CDR3, as DNA: TGCGCCAGCAGCCAAAATCCCCAACTGGCGACATACAATGAGCAGTTCTTC. Residues: CASSQNPQLATYNEQFF.

The J gene is TRBJ2-7, the V gene TRBV11-2; D is ambiguous. Trimming cost V 4 bases and J 9 bases, with 19 bases left between them. This CDR3 has 14 amino acids. Germline values: CDR1 SGHAT, CDR2 FQNNGV. CDR3 sequence (DNA): TGTGCCAGCAGCTCATCGGACCGCAAATATTTGCAGTACGTC. As protein: CASSSSDRKYLQYV.

A few counts support this clonotype. This chain uses TRBV5-6 with TRBJ1-2; weak D call: TRBD1 (5 bases). The CDR3 totals 13 residues. V gave up 2 bases and J gave up 8 bases, with 13 bases separating them. Germline CDR1 is SGHDT and CDR2 is YYEEEE. In DNA, the CDR3 is TGTGCCAGCAGCTTCGGGGCCGGGCTCGGCTACACCTTC. Protein sequence: CASSFGAGLGYTF.

This clonotype was detected ten times or more. The chain combines TRBV6-2 or TRBV6-3 with TRBJ1-1, with D perhaps TRBD1 (5 bases). CDR1 and CDR2 (germline): MNHEY, SVGEGT. The CDR3 contains 11 residues. The V end was cut by 6 bases, the J end by 5 bases, with 7 bases between. DNA of the CDR3: TGTGCCAGCAGCTGGGGGACTGAAGCTTTCTTT. As protein: CASSWGTEAFF.

About this clonotype itself: At one boundary the junction diverges from the germline segment, which might be a read error. The rearrangement uses TRBV4-1 and TRBJ2-1, with a possible D match to TRBD2 (5 bases). The length of the CDR3 is 15 residues. The germline CDR1 and CDR2 sequences are MGHRA and YSYEKL. The CDR3 loop is CASSQSTGLYSEQFF. CDR3 in DNA: TGCGCCAGCAGCCAATCAACCGGACTCTACAGTGAGCAGTTCTTC.

J is TRBJ1-6 and V is TRBV6-4, with 9 bases aligning to TRBD1. The CDR3 has 14 residues. The germline V gene has CDR1 MRHNA and CDR2 SNTAGT. Trimming at V came to 6 bases and at J to 9 bases, leaving 6 bases not matched to a gene. The CDR3 sequence: CASSRDRVFSPLHF. In DNA form, the CDR3 reads TGTGCCAGCAGCCGGGACAGGGTATTTTCACCCCTCCACTTT.

Written as DNA, the CDR3 is TGTGCCAGCAGTTTAGGTAGCGGGGCGAATGAGCAGTTCTTC. It yields the protein CASSLGSGANEQFF. The chain is built from TRBV28 and TRBJ2-1, with 8 bases aligning to TRBD2. The CDR3 sequence is 14 residues long. V shed 2 bases, J shed 7 bases, and the junction held 4 bases outside the gene matches. The germline gives CDR1 MDHEN, CDR2 SYDVKM.

This clonotype was seen many times. The V and J genes are TRBV7-6 and TRBJ1-1; D gene ambiguous. This CDR3 is built from 12 residues. The V end was cut by 5 bases, the J end by 1 base, with 5 bases between. Germline loops: CDR1 SGHVS, CDR2 FNYEAQ. For the CDR3, the DNA is TGTGCCAGCAGCCGGGGGAACACTGAAGCTTTCTTT. It specifies CASSRGNTEAFF.

CDR3 amino acids: CSAGRGPQETQYF. The CDR3 DNA reads TGCAGTGCTGGGAGGGGGCCACAAGAGACCCAGTACTTC. The rearrangement uses TRBV20-1 and TRBJ2-5, with D tentatively TRBD1 or TRBD2 (7 bases each). V was shortened by 5 bases and J by 2 bases, with 12 bases between the two germline ends. This CDR3 has 13 residues. Germline CDR1 DFQATT, CDR2 SNEGSKA (reference sequence).

This clonotype was seen a handful of times. V and J are TRBV28 and TRBJ2-2; D not resolved. CDR3 length: 15 amino acids. The V gene's germline CDR1 is MDHEN and CDR2 SYDVKM. Trimming removed 2 bases from V and 1 base from J, with 8 bases in between. CDR3 amino acids: CASSLMGMNTGELFF. The DNA for the CDR3 is TGTGCCAGCAGTTTAATGGGGATGAACACCGGGGAGCTGTTTTTT.

V is TRBV7-2 and J is TRBJ2-3; possibly TRBD2 for D (5 bases). V dropped 1 base and J dropped 4 bases, with 9 bases sitting between them. CDR1 is SGHTA and CDR2 is FQGNSA in the germline V gene. The CDR3 contains 14 residues. CDR3 residues: CASSLGRTPDTQYF. CDR3 sequence (DNA): TGTGCCAGCAGCTTAGGGCGGACTCCAGATACGCAGTATTTT.

This rearrangement joins TRBV7-2 to TRBJ1-2, with D maybe TRBD1 (6 bases). CDR1 SGHTA and CDR2 FQGNSA come from the germline V gene. This CDR3 spans 14 amino acids. The germline V and J ends were trimmed by 3 bases and 5 bases, with 13 bases remaining between them. The CDR3 DNA reads TGTGCCAGCAGCTTCTCGGGGGCGGCATATGGCTACACCTTC. It codes for CASSFSGAAYGYTF.